The 10 T cell receptor beta chains listed next were all sequenced from one sample in a study of blood T cell repertoires in COVID-19. Generated by immunoSEQ multiplex PCR, the TCRdb table keeps only in-frame clones and is missing some. The data show fewer than 40,000 clones, 75% to 90% seen once. The sequenced sample consisted of peripheral blood. These receptors were obtained from a human donor in a cohort sampled during active COVID-19.

The V call is TRBV3-1 (or the pseudogene TRBV3-2), the J call TRBJ2-1, with TRBD2 identical over 11 bases. The ends lost 5 bases at V and 2 bases at J; junction bases unmatched: 2. Germline CDR1 and CDR2: LGHDT and YNNKEL (reference sequence). The CDR3 runs 15 residues. For the CDR3, the DNA is TGTGCCAGCAGCGATAGCGGGGGGGCCTACAATGAGCAGTTCTTC. Its translation is CASSDSGGAYNEQFF.

The J gene is TRBJ2-7, the V gene TRBV6-5; 8 nucleotides agree with TRBD1. Germline-derived CDR1 and CDR2 are MNHEY and SVGAGI. CDR3 length equals 16 residues. Losses at the gene ends were 3 bases for V and 0 bases for J; bases not matched to a gene: 7. The CDR3 loop reads CASSYAWTGISYEQYF. The CDR3 DNA follows: TGTGCCAGCAGTTATGCCTGGACAGGGATCTCCTACGAGCAGTACTTC.

The chain recombines TRBV10-1 with TRBJ2-7; 7 bases map to TRBD1. Looked up from germline, CDR1 is WNHNN and CDR2 is SYGVQD (reference sequence). This CDR3 has 14 residues. Trimming took 2 bases from V and 2 from J; bases not matched to a gene: 3. CDR3 bases: TGCGCCAGCAGTGAGAGTCAGGGGGCCTACGAGCAGTACTTC. This sequence encodes CASSESQGAYEQYF.

This chain links TRBV19 with TRBJ1-2; D is unresolved. The V end lost 3 bases, the J end lost 2 bases, and 13 bases lay between the germline ends. This CDR3 spans 15 amino acids. CDR1 is LNHDA, CDR2 SQIVND, per germline (reference sequence). The CDR3 loop reads CASSIGTDANYGYTF. CDR3 DNA: TGTGCCAGTAGTATCGGCACAGACGCGAACTATGGCTACACCTTC.

V and J are TRBV6-1 and TRBJ2-6; D ambiguous. The germline gives CDR1 MNHNS, CDR2 SASEGT. Trimming took 1 base from V and 0 from J, leaving 4 bases between them. The length of the CDR3 is 15 residues. CDR3 region: CASSEGISGANVLTF. The DNA of the CDR3 is TGTGCCAGCAGTGAAGGTATCTCTGGGGCCAACGTCCTGACTTTC.

The CDR3 region is CASSLGQGYNQPQHF. The CDR3 nucleotides are TGTGCCAGCAGTCTCGGACAGGGGTACAATCAGCCCCAGCATTTT. J is TRBJ1-5 and V is TRBV6-6; 9 nucleotides line up with TRBD1. Per the germline V gene, CDR1 is MNHNY and CDR2 is SVGAGI (reference sequence). After removal of 5 bases from V and 3 bases from J, the junction contained 5 bases not matched to a gene. The CDR3 consists of 15 residues.

This clone was observed a single time. This chain links TRBV6-6 with TRBJ1-4; 7 positions agree with TRBD1. Unmatched junction bases numbered 8, after V lost 0 bases and J lost 7 bases. This CDR3 has 16 residues. From germline, CDR1 is MNHNY and CDR2 SVGAGI (reference sequence). This CDR3 reads CASSYSIDRAGEKLFF. The CDR3 region has the DNA TGTGCCAGCAGTTACTCTATAGACAGGGCGGGTGAAAAACTGTTTTTT.

The V and J genes are TRBV7-2 and TRBJ1-1; 7 bases agree with TRBD1. In germline, CDR1 is SGHTA, CDR2 FQGNSA. The CDR3 length is 14 residues. The ends lost 5 bases at V and 4 bases at J; junction bases unmatched: 7. Here the CDR3 reads CASSQIQGGTEAFF. The CDR3 nucleotides are TGTGCCAGCAGCCAAATTCAGGGGGGCACTGAAGCTTTCTTT.

The CDR3 DNA is TGTGCCAGCGGCCGATGGAGTTTGAGGCAGCCCCAGCATTTT. Protein: CASGRWSLRQPQHF. The chain employs TRBV28 and TRBJ1-5; no firm D call. This CDR3 is built from 14 residues. Germline-derived CDR1 and CDR2 are MDHEN and SYDVKM. Deletions cut 8 bases from V and 7 bases from J, with 18 bases between.

This chain links TRBV5-1 with TRBJ2-3, with 7 bases that match TRBD2. The CDR3 runs 15 residues. Germline values: CDR1 SGHRS, CDR2 YFSETQ. The V gene end was trimmed by 2 bases and the J gene end by 2 bases; junction bases not matched to a gene: 5. As DNA, the CDR3 is TGCGCCAGCAGCTTCCGGGGACTAATCACAGATACGCAGTATTTT. It translates to CASSFRGLITDTQYF. Together with reference TRBV5-1 and TRBJ2-3, the CDR3 gives the full variable domain: KAGVTQTPRYLIKTRGQQVTLSCSPISGHRSVSWYQQTPGQGLQFLFEYFSETQRNKGNFPGRFSGRQFSNSRSEMNVSTLELGDSALYLCASSFRGLITDTQYFGPGTRLTVL.